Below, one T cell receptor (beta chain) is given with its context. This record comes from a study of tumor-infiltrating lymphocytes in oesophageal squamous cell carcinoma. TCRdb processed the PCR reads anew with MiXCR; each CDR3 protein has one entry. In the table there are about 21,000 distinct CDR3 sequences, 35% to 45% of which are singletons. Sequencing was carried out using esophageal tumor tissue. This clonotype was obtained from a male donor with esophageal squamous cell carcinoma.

The CDR3 loop is CASSYTQGYNEQFF. In DNA form, the CDR3 reads TGTGCCAGCAGTTACACCCAGGGGTACAATGAGCAGTTCTTC. The chain is built from TRBV6-5 and TRBJ2-1; the D gene is possibly TRBD1 (6 bases). The length of the CDR3 is 14 residues. CDR1 is MNHEY, CDR2 SVGAGI, per germline. With 2 bases removed from V and 4 bases from J, the gap between germline ends came to 9 bases.